This TCR beta chain came from a study of vaccination effects on CD4 cells after COVID-19 (dated by TCRdb to the early 2020s). Looking at the study overall: Participants received two doses of either the BNT162b2 or the mRNA-1273 mRNA SARS-CoV-2 vaccine. Pre-vaccine samples were collected from a couple of convalescent patients 16 days and one week before the first dose, corresponding to 142 and 148 days after COVID-19 diagnosis. SARS-CoV-2 spike-specific CD4+ TCR repertoires from before and after mRNA vaccination were compared in COVID-19 convalescent patients and in infection-naive vaccine recipients. A total of ten to eleven COVID-19 convalescent patients and a few SARS-CoV-2-naive healthy vaccine recipients were included in the full study. The Oncomine TCR Beta short-read assay on an Illumina iSeq 100 was used to sequence cultures from other donors in the study. The investigation overall reported the following: At late post-vaccination timepoints, both infection-induced and vaccine-induced clones showed marked clonal contraction, consistent with waning T cell responses. Among convalescent patients, the spike-reactive repertoire after vaccination was made up mainly of new vaccine-induced clones that were largely distinct from the clones induced by infection. The study was limited by a small number of convalescent patients, and early post-infection timepoints were lacking.

In the ViraFEST assay, PBMC were stimulated with viral peptide pools, and antigen-specific CD4+ T cell clonotypes were then identified by expansion using TCR sequencing. After less than 13 days of culture, CD4+ T cells were isolated with the EasySep CD4+ T cell isolation kit. PCR-confirmed SARS-CoV-2 infection had occurred in convalescent patients between March and December 2020, before the Alpha, Beta and Delta variants emerged in the United States. Roughly 2 million PBMC per well were cultured in IMDM with about 5% human AB serum, 10 IU/ml IL-2 and gentamicin, plus 10 ug/ml peptides. Half of the culture medium was replaced with fresh IL-2-containing medium on days 3 and 7. Unless noted otherwise, every peptide stimulation condition was cultured in triplicate wells. Using Ficoll-Paque Plus gradient centrifugation, PBMC were separated from whole blood and then either used fresh or cryopreserved at -140C. Genomic DNA was extracted from cultured CD4+ T cells with the QIAamp micro DNA kit.

Libraries came from the immunoSEQ multiplex PCR assay. TCR beta CDR3 sequencing was performed on DNA from the cultured, isolated CD4+ T cells. Regarding the original processing steps: Non-productive TCR sequences were removed, reads were trimmed to the CDR3 region, and CDR3s of at least 7 amino acids were retained. The MANAFEST web app was used to pick out antigen-specific clonotypes by comparing their expansion in peptide wells with that in reference cultures. For clones to be considered positive, expansion at FDR<0.05 versus reference and all other wells, an odds ratio above 5, and a frequency above 0.1% in two replicate wells were required. Cross-reactive clonotypes were defined as significantly expanded in SARS-CoV-2 spike wells and in at least one common cold coronavirus spike condition. CDR3 similarity was assessed by Levenshtein distance using the stringdist R package, and unrooted trees were constructed with ape in R 3.6.1. Imported from immuneACCESS, the table was reduced by TCRdb to in-frame sequences with V and J called. These copies leave out some clones; in studies compared against another copy, an unresolved V gene accounts for under half, and the cause of the remainder is not known. V and J calls and clone size are given by that table; D and trimming were obtained from the DNA. The sample table shows 40,000 or so clones, and under 80% are seen once. 25% to 35% of the sample lies in the top ten.

For this clone: Its antigen is unknown. No per-base quality is available; no much larger clone lies one base away.

Trimming at the junction amounts to 0 bases on V and 5 bases on J, and the germline ends lie 17 bases apart. The CDR3 goes from the cysteine to the phenylalanine over 17 residues. The retained sequence is limited to the CDR3, 51 bases, with the frame set at the first base. CDR1 is given as LGHNA and CDR2 as YNFKEQ, both from the germline V gene. The sample consisted of CD4+ T cells from PBMCs cultured with a peptide pool, taken before COVID-19 vaccination. The sequence was obtained from a human donor who had a prior SARS-CoV-2 infection. This chain is built from TRBV4-2 and TRBJ1-5, and perhaps TRBD1 as D gene, on 5 matching bases. Here the CDR3 is given as CASSQESLAGRDQPQHF. The DNA reads as follows: TGTGCCAGCAGCCAAGAGTCCTTGGCGGGCAGGGATCAGCCCCAGCATTTT.